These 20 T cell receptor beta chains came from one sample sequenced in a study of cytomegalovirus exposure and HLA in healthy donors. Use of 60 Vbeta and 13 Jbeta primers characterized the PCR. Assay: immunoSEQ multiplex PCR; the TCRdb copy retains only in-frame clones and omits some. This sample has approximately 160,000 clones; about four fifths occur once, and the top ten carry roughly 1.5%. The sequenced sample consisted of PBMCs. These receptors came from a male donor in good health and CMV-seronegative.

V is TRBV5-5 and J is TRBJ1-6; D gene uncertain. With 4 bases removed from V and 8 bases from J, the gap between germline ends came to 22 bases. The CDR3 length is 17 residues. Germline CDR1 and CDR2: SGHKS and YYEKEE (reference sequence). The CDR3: CASSPTARDPNDSPLHF. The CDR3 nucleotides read TGTGCCAGCAGCCCAACGGCCCGGGATCCTAATGATTCACCCCTCCACTTT.

The CDR3 nucleotides are TGTGCCAGCAGCGTAGGACCGACAGGGTACAATCAGCCCCAGCATTTT. As protein: CASSVGPTGYNQPQHF. The rearrangement uses TRBV9 and TRBJ1-5; 7 positions agree with TRBD1. The J segment lost 3 bases and the V segment lost 0 bases, leaving 6 bases of the junction unmatched. Looked up from germline, CDR1 is SGDLS and CDR2 is YYNGEE. This CDR3 region has 16 residues.

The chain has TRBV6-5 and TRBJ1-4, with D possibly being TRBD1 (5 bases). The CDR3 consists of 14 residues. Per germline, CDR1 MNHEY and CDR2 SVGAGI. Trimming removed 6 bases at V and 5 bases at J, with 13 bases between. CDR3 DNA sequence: TGTGCCAGCAGGGACGCGACAGAGAATGAAAAACTGTTTTTT. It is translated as CASRDATENEKLFF.

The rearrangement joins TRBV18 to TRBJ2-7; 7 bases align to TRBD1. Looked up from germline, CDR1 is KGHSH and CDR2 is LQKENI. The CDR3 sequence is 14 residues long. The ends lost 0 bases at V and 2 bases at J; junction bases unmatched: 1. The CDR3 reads CASSPPGQTYEQYF. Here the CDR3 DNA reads TGTGCCAGCTCACCACCGGGACAGACCTACGAGCAGTACTTC.

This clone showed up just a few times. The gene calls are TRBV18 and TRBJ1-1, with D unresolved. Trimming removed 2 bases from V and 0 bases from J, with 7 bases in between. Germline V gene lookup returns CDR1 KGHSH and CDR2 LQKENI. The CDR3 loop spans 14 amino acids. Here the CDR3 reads CASSPGSLNTEAFF. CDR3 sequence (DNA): TGTGCCAGCTCACCAGGCAGTTTGAACACTGAAGCTTTCTTT.

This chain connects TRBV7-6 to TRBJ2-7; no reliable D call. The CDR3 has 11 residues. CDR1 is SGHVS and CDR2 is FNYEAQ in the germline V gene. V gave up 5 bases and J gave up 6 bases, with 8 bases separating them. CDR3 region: CASSRSGEQYF. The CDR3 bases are TGTGCCAGCAGCAGATCGGGCGAGCAGTACTTC.

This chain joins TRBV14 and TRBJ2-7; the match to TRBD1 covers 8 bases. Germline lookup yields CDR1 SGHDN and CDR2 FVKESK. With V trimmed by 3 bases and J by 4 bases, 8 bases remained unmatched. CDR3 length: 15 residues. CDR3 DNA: TGTGCCAGCAGCCAGGACAGGGCCCCCCTATACGAGCAGTACTTC. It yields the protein CASSQDRAPLYEQYF.

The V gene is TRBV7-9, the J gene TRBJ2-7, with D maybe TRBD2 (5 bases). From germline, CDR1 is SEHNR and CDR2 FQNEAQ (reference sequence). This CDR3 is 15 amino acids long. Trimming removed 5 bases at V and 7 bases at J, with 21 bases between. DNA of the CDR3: TGTGCCAGCAGCGGAAGTTCCGTTGGGCCGGGGGAGCAGTACTTC. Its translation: CASSGSSVGPGEQYF.

CDR3 in amino acids: CASSWSGGGNTEAFF. CDR3 sequence (DNA): TGTGCCAGCAGCTGGAGTGGGGGGGGGAACACTGAAGCTTTCTTT. This sequence joins TRBV7-3 and TRBJ1-1; TRBD1 might be the D (5 bases). The CDR3 covers 15 residues. Germline-derived CDR1 and CDR2 are SGHTA and FQGTGA. Deletions cut 4 bases from V and 1 base from J, with 13 bases between.

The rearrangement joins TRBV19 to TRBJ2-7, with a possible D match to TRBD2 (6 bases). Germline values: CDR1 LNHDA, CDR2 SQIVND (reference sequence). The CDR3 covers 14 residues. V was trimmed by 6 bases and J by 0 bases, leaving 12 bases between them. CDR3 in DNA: TGTGCCAGTAGCCCATCCGGGGGCTCCTACGAGCAGTACTTC. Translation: CASSPSGGSYEQYF.

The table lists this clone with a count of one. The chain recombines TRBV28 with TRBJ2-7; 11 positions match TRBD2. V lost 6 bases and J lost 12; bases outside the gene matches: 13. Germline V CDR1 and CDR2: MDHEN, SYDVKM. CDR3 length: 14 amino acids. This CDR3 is CASSRGMGLAEGYF. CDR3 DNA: TGTGCCAGCAGCCGCGGAATGGGACTAGCGGAGGGGTACTTC.

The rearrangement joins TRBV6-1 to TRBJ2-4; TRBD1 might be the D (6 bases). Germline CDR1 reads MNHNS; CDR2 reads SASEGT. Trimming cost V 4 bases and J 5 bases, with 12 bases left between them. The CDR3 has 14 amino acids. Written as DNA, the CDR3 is TGTGCCAGCAGTGTGTTGGACAGCCAAAACATTCAGTACTTC. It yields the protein CASSVLDSQNIQYF.

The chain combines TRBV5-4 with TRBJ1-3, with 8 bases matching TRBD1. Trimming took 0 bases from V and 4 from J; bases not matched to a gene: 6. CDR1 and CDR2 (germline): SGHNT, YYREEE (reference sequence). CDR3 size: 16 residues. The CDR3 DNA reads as TGTGCCAGCAGCTTGGGTTCCGGGACAGGAGGAAACACCATATATTTT. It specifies CASSLGSGTGGNTIYF.

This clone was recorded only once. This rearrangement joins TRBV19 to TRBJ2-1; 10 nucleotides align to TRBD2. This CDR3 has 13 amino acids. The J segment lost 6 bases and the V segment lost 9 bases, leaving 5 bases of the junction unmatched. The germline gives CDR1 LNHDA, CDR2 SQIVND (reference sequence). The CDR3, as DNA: TGTGCCAGCAGACTAGCGGGTTCCAATGAGCAGTTCTTC. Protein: CASRLAGSNEQFF.

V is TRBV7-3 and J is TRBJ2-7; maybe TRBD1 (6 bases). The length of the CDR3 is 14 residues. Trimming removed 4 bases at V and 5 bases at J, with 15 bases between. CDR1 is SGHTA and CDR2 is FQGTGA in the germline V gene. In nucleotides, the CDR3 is TGTGCCAGCAGCTCCCGGGACAAGGTGGACGAGCAGTACTTC. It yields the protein CASSSRDKVDEQYF.

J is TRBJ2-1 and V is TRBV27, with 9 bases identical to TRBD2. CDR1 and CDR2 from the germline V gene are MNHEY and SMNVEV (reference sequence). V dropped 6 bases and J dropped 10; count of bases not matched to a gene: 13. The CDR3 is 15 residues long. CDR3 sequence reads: CASRSGLALGGEQFF. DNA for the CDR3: TGTGCCAGCAGATCTGGACTAGCGCTCGGGGGGGAGCAGTTCTTC.

CDR3 in amino acids: CASSIGQIYTF. DNA for the CDR3: TGTGCCAGTAGTATAGGACAGATCTACACCTTC. The V gene is TRBV19, the J gene TRBJ1-2, with a tentative D call TRBD1 (5 bases). Deletions cut 1 base from V and 10 bases from J, with 7 bases between. Germline CDR1 LNHDA, CDR2 SQIVND (reference sequence). The CDR3 spans 11 residues.

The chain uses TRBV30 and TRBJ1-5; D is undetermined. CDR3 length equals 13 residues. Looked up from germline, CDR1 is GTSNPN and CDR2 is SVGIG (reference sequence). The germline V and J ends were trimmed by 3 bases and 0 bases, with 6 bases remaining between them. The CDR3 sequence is CAWRADSNQPQHF. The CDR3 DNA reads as TGTGCCTGGAGGGCTGATAGCAATCAGCCCCAGCATTTT.

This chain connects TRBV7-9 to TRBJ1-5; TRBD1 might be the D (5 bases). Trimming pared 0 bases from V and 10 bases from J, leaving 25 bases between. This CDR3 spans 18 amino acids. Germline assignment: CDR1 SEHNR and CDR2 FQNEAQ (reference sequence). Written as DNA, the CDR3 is TGTGCCAGCAGCTTAGCCCCCCTAGAGAAGGCAGGGCTTTTACCCCAGCATTTT. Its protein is CASSLAPLEKAGLLPQHF.

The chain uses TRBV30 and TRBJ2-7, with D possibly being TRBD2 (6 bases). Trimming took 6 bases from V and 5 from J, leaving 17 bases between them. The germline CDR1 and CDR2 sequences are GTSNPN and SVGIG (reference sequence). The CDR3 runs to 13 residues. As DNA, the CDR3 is TGTGCCTGTTCGACTAGTGCCCTGAACGAGCAGTACTTC. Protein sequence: CACSTSALNEQYF.